The 26 T cell receptor beta chains below come from one sample, sequenced in a study of cytomegalovirus exposure and HLA in healthy donors. Libraries were prepared by immunoSEQ multiplex PCR; TCRdb keeps only in-frame clonotypes and omits some of them. The table shows more than 150,000 clones, with 65% to 85% occurring only once. The sample was PBMCs. Receptors originate from a woman younger than 35 in good health and CMV-seropositive.

The gene calls are TRBV4-1 and TRBJ2-1; 7 nucleotides align to TRBD2. From germline, CDR1 is MGHRA and CDR2 YSYEKL. This CDR3 is 15 amino acids long. Germline trimming cut 6 bases from V and 2 bases from J; bases unmatched to any gene: 7. CDR3 sequence (DNA): TGCGCCAGCAGTGATAGCGGGTCCACCTACAATGAGCAGTTCTTC. It translates to CASSDSGSTYNEQFF.

Comments on this clone: Other nucleotide sequences in the sample specify the same CDR3. The rearrangement uses TRBV18 and TRBJ2-3, with D uncertain. V was shortened by 0 bases and J by 3 bases, with 4 bases between the two germline ends. Per the germline V gene, CDR1 is KGHSH and CDR2 is LQKENI. This CDR3 comprises 13 residues. The CDR3 region has the DNA TGTGCCAGCTCACCACCTAGTACAGATACGCAGTATTTT. Translated, it gives CASSPPSTDTQYF.

The J gene is TRBJ2-5, the V gene TRBV5-1; D not certain. The germline gives CDR1 SGHRS, CDR2 YFSETQ. Trimming cost V 0 bases and J 0 bases, with 6 bases left between them. This CDR3 contains 14 residues. The chain's CDR3 is CASSLDLYQETQYF. The CDR3 DNA reads TGCGCCAGCAGCTTGGATCTGTACCAAGAGACCCAGTACTTC.

This clone was detected once. The chain links TRBV25-1 to TRBJ1-1; TRBD1 is a possible D gene (5 bases). The V end was cut by 6 bases, the J end by 6 bases, with 20 bases between. The germline CDR1 and CDR2 sequences are MGHDK and SYGVNS. The CDR3 contains 15 residues. DNA of the CDR3: TGTGCCAGCAGCCACACCCGGGGGGGAACGGCTGAAGCTTTCTTT. Translated: CASSHTRGGTAEAFF.

The rearrangement links TRBV19 to TRBJ2-3; weak D call: TRBD1 (6 bases). V gave up 4 bases and J gave up 2 bases, with 19 bases separating them. The CDR3 extends over 17 amino acids. Looked up from germline, CDR1 is LNHDA and CDR2 is SQIVND (reference sequence). The DNA for the CDR3 is TGTGCCAGTAGTAAAACCATCACAGGGAAGAACACAGATACGCAGTATTTT. Translated, it gives CASSKTITGKNTDTQYF.

The chain joins TRBV2 to TRBJ1-4, with 9 nucleotides matching TRBD1. V gave up 6 bases and J gave up 8 bases; unmatched junction bases: 4. Germline V gene sequence: CDR1 SNHLY, CDR2 FYNNEI. CDR3 length: 13 amino acids. CDR3 protein: CASRTGGLEKLFF. DNA for the CDR3: TGTGCCAGCAGGACAGGGGGATTGGAAAAACTGTTTTTT.

This clone was counted a few times. The J gene is TRBJ1-6, the V gene TRBV6-1, with D unclear. CDR3 length: 13 residues. The V and J ends lost 8 bases and 6 bases respectively, with 11 bases between them. The germline V gene has CDR1 MNHNS and CDR2 SASEGT. The CDR3: CASGESPNSPLHF. The CDR3 DNA sequence: TGTGCCAGCGGGGAGTCTCCTAATTCACCCCTCCACTTT.

The chain is built from TRBV5-4 and TRBJ2-7; 7 positions match TRBD1. V trimming: 0 bases; J trimming: 6 bases; junction bases outside the gene matches: 6. Germline assignment: CDR1 SGHNT and CDR2 YYREEE (reference sequence). The CDR3 has 14 residues. The CDR3: CASSLVRAGGEQYF. The CDR3 DNA reads TGTGCCAGCAGCTTGGTCCGGGCAGGGGGCGAGCAGTACTTC.

This chain's CDR3 is CASSPNRDRDDYGYTF. The CDR3 DNA is TGCGCCAGCAGCCCTAACCGGGACAGAGATGACTATGGCTACACCTTC. This chain joins TRBV5-1 and TRBJ1-2; 7 bases agree with TRBD1. The germline V gene has CDR1 SGHRS and CDR2 YFSETQ. J gave up 3 bases and V 4 bases, and 12 bases lay outside the gene matches. This CDR3 has 16 amino acids.

This clone appeared a single time. The chain has TRBV6-5 and TRBJ1-1, with D uncertain. Germline CDR1 and CDR2: MNHEY and SVGAGI. The CDR3 contains 16 residues. Trimming left V 0 bases short and J 4 bases short, with 15 bases between. The CDR3 DNA is TGTGCCAGCAGTTACTCAAGCCGACTGACCGGCACTGAAGCTTTCTTT. Translation gives CASSYSSRLTGTEAFF.

The chain recombines TRBV15 with TRBJ2-3, with D perhaps TRBD2 (7 bases). The CDR3 sequence is 15 residues long. Germline CDR1 LNHNV, CDR2 YYDKDF (reference sequence). V lost 8 bases and J lost 2, with 17 bases in between. The CDR3 DNA sequence: TGTGCCACCCTCCCGGGGGGCCTAGCCACAGATACGCAGTATTTT. This gives the protein CATLPGGLATDTQYF.

The CDR3: CASSRSGARDTQYF. The CDR3 coding sequence is TGTGCCAGCAGCCGTAGCGGGGCCCGAGATACGCAGTATTTT. The chain links TRBV9 to TRBJ2-3, with TRBD2 identical over 8 bases. The CDR3 contains 14 residues. The V and J ends lost 4 bases and 5 bases, in that order; junction bases with no gene match: 6. Germline V gives CDR1 SGDLS, CDR2 YYNGEE.

This sequence joins TRBV5-1 and TRBJ2-2; tentatively, D is TRBD2 (6 bases). Germline assignment: CDR1 SGHRS and CDR2 YFSETQ. V gave up 0 bases and J gave up 4 bases, with 16 bases separating them. The CDR3 contains 17 residues. CDR3 nucleotides: TGCGCCAGCAGCTTGGCCGGCGGGACTTTTAGCACCGGGGAGCTGTTTTTT. This sequence encodes CASSLAGGTFSTGELFF.

The CDR3 here is CASSESKRYTDTQYF. CDR3 in DNA: TGTGCCAGCAGTGAATCTAAGCGGTACACAGATACGCAGTATTTT. The chain carries TRBV6-4 and TRBJ2-3; D perhaps matches TRBD2 (5 bases). The CDR3 spans 15 residues. From germline, CDR1 is MRHNA and CDR2 SNTAGT. Trimming removed 3 bases from V and 2 bases from J, with 12 bases in between.

A single count supports this clone. The J gene is TRBJ2-7, the V gene TRBV5-6; D might be TRBD1 (6 bases). The length of the CDR3 is 15 residues. Germline CDR1 reads SGHDT; CDR2 reads YYEEEE. V dropped 4 bases and J dropped 2 bases, with 16 bases sitting between them. CDR3 in DNA: TGTGCCAGCAGCCATACAGGGCAGGGTACCTACGAGCAGTACTTC. Translation: CASSHTGQGTYEQYF. Looking up the rest from reference TRBV5-6 and TRBJ2-7 gives the full variable domain: DAGVTQSPTHLIKTRGQQVTLRCSPKSGHDTVSWYQQALGQGPQFIFQYYEEEERQRGNFPDRFSGHQFPNYSSELNVNALLLGDSALYLCASSHTGQGTYEQYFGPGTRLTVT.

This clone occurred a few times. The chain uses TRBV2 and TRBJ2-7; D unresolved. Germline V lookup: CDR1 SNHLY, CDR2 FYNNEI. The ends were cut back, 8 bases at V and 0 bases at J, with 8 bases in the middle. This CDR3 has 12 amino acids. The CDR3 DNA follows: TGTGCCAGCTGGGCAGTCTCCTACGAGCAGTACTTC. Its translation: CASWAVSYEQYF.

J is TRBJ1-2 and V is TRBV7-2; 7 nucleotides agree with TRBD1. The CDR3 covers 14 residues. J lost 8 bases, V lost 2 bases, and 8 bases had no gene match. Germline values: CDR1 SGHTA, CDR2 FQGNSA. This CDR3 is CASSLRVRGIGYTF. CDR3 sequence (DNA): TGTGCCAGCAGCTTACGCGTCAGGGGGATCGGCTACACCTTC.

The chain uses TRBV7-2 and TRBJ2-3; D is possibly TRBD2 (6 bases). Germline CDR1 is SGHTA and CDR2 is FQGNSA. Between the trimmed V and J ends, which lost 4 bases and 0 bases, there was a span of 11 bases. CDR3 length: 15 amino acids. DNA for the CDR3: TGTGCCAGCAGCTCAGGGAGGCCAAGCACAGATACGCAGTATTTT. Protein product: CASSSGRPSTDTQYF.

The rearrangement joins TRBV19 to TRBJ2-7; D gene unclear. The CDR3 extends over 15 amino acids. Germline CDR1 LNHDA, CDR2 SQIVND (reference sequence). Trimming took 5 bases from V and 2 from J, leaving 16 bases between them. The chain's CDR3 is CASSRVPMTPYEQYF. Written as DNA, the CDR3 is TGTGCCAGTAGTCGAGTACCAATGACTCCCTACGAGCAGTACTTC. The whole variable domain, filled in from reference TRBV19 and TRBJ2-7, reads DGGITQSPKYLFRKEGQNVTLSCEQNLNHDAMYWYRQDPGQGLRLIYYSQIVNDFQKGDIAEGYSVSREKKESFPLTVTSAQKNPTAFYLCASSRVPMTPYEQYFGPGTRLTVT.

The chain links TRBV11-2 to TRBJ2-7; no clear D gene. This CDR3 has 15 amino acids. V shed 5 bases and J shed 5 bases, with 19 bases lying between them. Germline assignment: CDR1 SGHAT and CDR2 FQNNGV. The CDR3 protein is CASSLLNPGRNEQYF. The CDR3, as DNA: TGTGCCAGCAGCCTATTAAATCCAGGAAGGAACGAGCAGTACTTC.

The V gene is TRBV4-2, the J gene TRBJ2-2; D is perhaps TRBD2 (6 bases). The CDR3 length is 16 residues. Trimming shortened V by 0 bases and J by 2 bases, and 10 bases separated the two germline ends. CDR1 is LGHNA, CDR2 YNFKEQ, per germline. CDR3 in amino acids: CASSQDGTSNTGELFF. The CDR3 nucleotides are TGTGCCAGCAGCCAAGACGGGACTTCTAACACCGGGGAGCTGTTTTTT.

The chain links TRBV2 to TRBJ1-5; perhaps TRBD1 as D (6 bases). The CDR3 is made up of 16 amino acids. Per the germline V gene, CDR1 is SNHLY and CDR2 is FYNNEI. The ends were cut back, 4 bases at V and 3 bases at J, with 16 bases in the middle. DNA for the CDR3: TGTGCCAGCAGTGTAGAGGGGGTGCTGCCCAATCAGCCCCAGCATTTT. It is translated as CASSVEGVLPNQPQHF.

The J gene is TRBJ2-5, the V gene TRBV6-1; TRBD1 matches 11 bases. The CDR3 sequence is 15 residues long. With 3 bases clipped from V and 5 bases from J, the junction kept 5 bases outside the gene matches. Germline V lookup: CDR1 MNHNS, CDR2 SASEGT. The CDR3 reads CASSDRTGGMETQYF. CDR3 bases: TGTGCCAGCAGTGATAGGACAGGGGGCATGGAGACCCAGTACTTC.

The chain combines TRBV6-5 with TRBJ1-1; no clear D gene. Between the trimmed V and J ends, which lost 3 bases and 0 bases, there was a span of 14 bases. Germline CDR1 reads MNHEY; CDR2 reads SVGAGI. The CDR3 runs to 16 residues. The DNA for the CDR3 is TGTGCCAGCAGTTATGGGTGGACTAGCATGAACACTGAAGCTTTCTTT. Translated, it gives CASSYGWTSMNTEAFF.

This clone appeared a single time. The chain combines TRBV27 with TRBJ2-3; maybe TRBD1 (6 bases). The V end was cut by 6 bases, the J end by 6 bases, with 10 bases between. The CDR3 has 12 residues. The germline CDR1 and CDR2 sequences are MNHEY and SMNVEV (reference sequence). The CDR3 reads CASRQGMDTQYF. CDR3 coding DNA: TGTGCCAGCAGACAGGGAATGGATACGCAGTATTTT.

The gene calls are TRBV6-1 and TRBJ1-3; D is ambiguous. Germline V CDR1 and CDR2: MNHNS, SASEGT. The CDR3 totals 14 residues. V gave up 6 bases and J gave up 0 bases, with 9 bases separating them. CDR3 residues: CASSPVSSGNTIYF. For the CDR3, the DNA is TGTGCCAGCAGCCCCGTCAGCTCTGGAAACACCATATATTTT.